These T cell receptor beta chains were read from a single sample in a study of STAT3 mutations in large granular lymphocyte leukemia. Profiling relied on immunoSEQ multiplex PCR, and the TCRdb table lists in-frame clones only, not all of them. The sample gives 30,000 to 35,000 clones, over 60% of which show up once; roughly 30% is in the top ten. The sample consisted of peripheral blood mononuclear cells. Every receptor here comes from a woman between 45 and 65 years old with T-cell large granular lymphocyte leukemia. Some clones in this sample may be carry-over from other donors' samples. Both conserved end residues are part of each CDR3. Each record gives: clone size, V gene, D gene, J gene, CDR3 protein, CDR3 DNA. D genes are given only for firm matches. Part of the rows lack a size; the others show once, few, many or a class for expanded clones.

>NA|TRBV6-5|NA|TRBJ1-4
CASSYSTGLGEKLFF
TGTGCCAGCAGTTACTCGACAGGTCTAGGCGAAAAACTGTTTTTT
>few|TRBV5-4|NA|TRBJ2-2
CASSAGLPGGELFF
TGTGCCAGCAGCGCGGGCCTACCGGGCGGGGAGCTGTTTTTT
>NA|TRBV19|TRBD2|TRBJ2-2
CASSSGTRRTGELFF
TGTGCCAGTAGTTCCGGGACTAGACGCACCGGGGAGCTGTTTTTT
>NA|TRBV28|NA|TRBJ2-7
CASSPGTALQYF
TGTGCCAGCAGTCCTGGGACCGCTCTACAGTACTTC
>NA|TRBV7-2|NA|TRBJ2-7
CASSLALVDEQYF
TGTGCCAGCAGCTTAGCGCTTGTGGACGAGCAGTACTTC
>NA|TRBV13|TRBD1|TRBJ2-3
CASSLGLRGTGYRDTQYF
TGTGCCAGCAGCTTAGGCCTGCGGGGGACAGGGTACAGAGATACGCAGTATTTT
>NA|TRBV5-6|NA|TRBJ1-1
CASSAGARREAFF
TGTGCCAGCAGCGCCGGGGCCAGACGTGAAGCTTTCTTT
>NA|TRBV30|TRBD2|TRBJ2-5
CAWSRGTSGSQETQYF
TGTGCCTGGAGTCGCGGGACTAGCGGGAGCCAAGAGACCCAGTACTTC
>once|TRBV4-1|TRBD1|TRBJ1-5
CASSQEGTGGLQPQHF
TGCGCCAGCAGCCAAGAAGGGACAGGGGGACTTCAGCCCCAGCATTTT
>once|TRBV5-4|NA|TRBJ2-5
CASSFWGRETQYF
TGTGCCAGCAGCTTTTGGGGCCGAGAGACCCAGTACTTC
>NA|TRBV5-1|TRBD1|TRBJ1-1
CASSLGFGTGGVLNTEAFF
TGCGCCAGCAGCTTGGGTTTTGGGACAGGGGGCGTTCTGAACACTGAAGCTTTCTTT
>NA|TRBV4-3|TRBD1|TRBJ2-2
CASSQTGGANTGELFF
TGCGCCAGCAGCCAGACAGGGGGAGCGAACACCGGGGAGCTGTTTTTT
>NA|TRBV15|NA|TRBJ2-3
CATSPTYNSDTQYF
TGTGCCACCAGCCCTACCTACAATTCGGATACGCAGTATTTT
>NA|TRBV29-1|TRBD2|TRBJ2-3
CSVTGTSGTPLYSTDTQYF
TGCAGCGTTACCGGGACTAGCGGGACCCCTTTATATAGCACAGATACGCAGTATTTT
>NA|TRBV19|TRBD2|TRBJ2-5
CASSIAGRETQYF
TGTGCCAGTAGTATAGCCGGGAGGGAGACCCAGTACTTC
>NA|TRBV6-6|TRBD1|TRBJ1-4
CASSSTGKNEKLFF
TGTGCCAGCAGCTCGACAGGGAAGAACGAAAAACTGTTTTTT
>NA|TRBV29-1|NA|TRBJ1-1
CSGDPGGGMEAFF
TGCAGCGGCGACCCGGGGGGGGGAATGGAAGCTTTCTTT
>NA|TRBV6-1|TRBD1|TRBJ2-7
CASSEEGTGDHEQYF
TGTGCCAGCAGTGAGGAGGGGACAGGGGATCATGAGCAGTACTTC
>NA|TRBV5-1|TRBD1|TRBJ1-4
CASSLSQQGSATNEKLFF
TGCGCCAGCAGCTTGTCCCAACAGGGGTCGGCAACTAATGAAAAACTGTTTTTT
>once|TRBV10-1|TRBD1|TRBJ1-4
CASSVDGQALDPVKLFF
TGCGCCAGCAGTGTCGACGGACAGGCGCTTGATCCGGTAAAACTGTTTTTT
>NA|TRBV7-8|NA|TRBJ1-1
CASSSRDRLIPEAFF
TGTGCCAGCAGCTCCCGGGACCGTCTGATCCCTGAAGCTTTCTTT
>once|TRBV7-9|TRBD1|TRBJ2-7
CASSSAIRGRNEQYF
TGTGCCAGCAGCTCCGCTATAAGGGGGCGTAACGAGCAGTACTTC
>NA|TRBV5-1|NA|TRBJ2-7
CASSSPGRLFF
TGCGCCAGCAGCAGTCCGGGACGGTTGTTCTTC
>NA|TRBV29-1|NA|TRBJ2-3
CSAPRTSTDTQYF
TGCAGCGCCCCGCGAACTAGCACAGATACGCAGTATTTT
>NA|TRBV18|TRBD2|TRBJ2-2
CASSPPREGNGELFF
TGTGCCAGCTCACCACCGCGGGAGGGGAACGGGGAGCTGTTTTTT
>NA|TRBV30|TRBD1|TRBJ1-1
CAGRTGGWDTEAFF
TGTGCCGGGAGGACAGGGGGCTGGGACACTGAAGCTTTCTTT
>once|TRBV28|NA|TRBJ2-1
CASSFGPRNEQFF
TGTGCCAGCAGTTTCGGACCTCGCAATGAGCAGTTCTTC
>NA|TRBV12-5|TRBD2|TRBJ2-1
CASGLASGWGDEQFF
TGTGCTAGTGGTTTGGCTAGCGGGTGGGGGGATGAGCAGTTCTTC
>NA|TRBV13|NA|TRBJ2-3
CASSPRTLNTQYF
TGTGCCAGCAGCCCTCGAACACTAAATACGCAGTATTTT
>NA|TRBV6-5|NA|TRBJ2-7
CASSYSGVSTPWYF
TGTGCCAGCAGTTACTCAGGGGTCTCTACCCCATGGTACTTC
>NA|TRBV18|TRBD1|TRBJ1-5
CASSLSGGQGIQPQHF
TGTGCCAGCTCACTCTCCGGGGGACAGGGTATTCAGCCCCAGCATTTT
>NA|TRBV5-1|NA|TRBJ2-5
CASSLGATSIQETQYF
TGCGCCAGCAGCTTGGGAGCAACATCCATACAAGAGACCCAGTACTTC
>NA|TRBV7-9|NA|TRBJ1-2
CASSLATGLDYGYTF
TGTGCCAGCAGCTTAGCAACGGGGCTGGACTATGGCTACACCTTC
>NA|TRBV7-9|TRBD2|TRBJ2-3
CASSSGLAGDTDTQYF
TGTGCCAGCAGTTCTGGACTAGCGGGAGACACAGATACGCAGTATTTT
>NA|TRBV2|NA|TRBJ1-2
CASSPEYGYTF
TGTGCCAGCAGCCCCGAATATGGCTACACCTTC
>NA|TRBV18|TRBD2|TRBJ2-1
CASSPGLAGGNEQFF
TGTGCCAGCTCACCCGGACTAGCGGGAGGCAATGAGCAGTTCTTC
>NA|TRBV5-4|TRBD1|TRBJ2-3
CASSTRTGGADTQYF
TGTGCCAGCAGCACCAGGACAGGGGGTGCAGATACGCAGTATTTT
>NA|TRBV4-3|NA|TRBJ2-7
CASSQEYGTDSYEQYF
TGCGCCAGCAGCCAAGAGTACGGGACTGACTCCTACGAGCAGTACTTC
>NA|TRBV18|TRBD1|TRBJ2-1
CASSPGSLGGDEQFF
TGTGCCAGCTCACCCGGGTCTTTAGGGGGCGATGAGCAGTTCTTC
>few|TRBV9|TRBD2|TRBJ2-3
CASSPGPGGSFLSGQYF
TGTGCCAGCAGCCCAGGGCCTGGCGGGAGTTTCCTGAGCGGGCAGTATTTT
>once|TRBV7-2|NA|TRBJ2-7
CASSLADSFYEQYF
TGTGCCAGCAGCTTAGCTGACAGCTTCTACGAGCAGTACTTC
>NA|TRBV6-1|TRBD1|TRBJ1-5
CASSWQGVEPQHF
TGTGCCAGCTCATGGCAGGGGGTAGAGCCCCAGCATTTT
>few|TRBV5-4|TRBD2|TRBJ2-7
CASSSRLAGEVGEQYF
TGTGCCAGCAGCAGCCGACTAGCGGGAGAAGTAGGCGAGCAGTACTTC
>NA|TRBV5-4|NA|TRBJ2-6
CASSLGGTGANVLTF
TGTGCCAGCAGCTTAGGCGGGACTGGGGCCAACGTCCTGACTTTC
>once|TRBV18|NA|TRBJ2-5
CASSTVRGQETQYF
TGTGCCAGCTCCACAGTCAGGGGCCAAGAGACCCAGTACTTC
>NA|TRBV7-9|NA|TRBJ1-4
CASSLHVGDLAKLFF
TGTGCCAGCAGCTTACATGTCGGGGATCTCGCAAAACTGTTTTTT
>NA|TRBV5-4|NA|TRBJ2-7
CASSSDGTYEQYF
TGTGCCAGCAGTTCCGACGGGACCTACGAGCAGTACTTC
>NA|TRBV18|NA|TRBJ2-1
CASSPPPGREQFF
TGTGCCAGCTCACCACCTCCAGGTCGGGAGCAGTTCTTC
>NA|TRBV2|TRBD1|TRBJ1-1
CASRAGQRSATEAFF
TGTGCCAGCAGGGCGGGACAGAGGTCTGCCACTGAAGCTTTCTTT
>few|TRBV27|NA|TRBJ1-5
CASSLFQGQPQHF
TGTGCCAGCAGTTTATTTCAGGGTCAGCCCCAGCATTTT
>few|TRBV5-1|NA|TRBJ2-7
CASSLGIQGYEQYF
TGCGCCAGCAGCTTGGGCATTCAAGGCTACGAGCAGTACTTC
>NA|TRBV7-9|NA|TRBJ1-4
CASSPPQGSPDEKLFF
TGTGCCAGCAGCCCACCCCAGGGGTCCCCGGATGAAAAACTGTTTTTT
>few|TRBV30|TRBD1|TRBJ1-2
CAWSLGGGGYTF
TGTGCCTGGAGTTTAGGGGGCGGGGGCTACACCTTC
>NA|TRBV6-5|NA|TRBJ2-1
CASSSDRIGRKQFF
TGTGCCAGCAGCTCAGACAGGATCGGACGCAAGCAGTTCTTC
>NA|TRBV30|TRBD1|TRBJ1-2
CAGRGQGHSSGYTF
TGTGCCGGTAGGGGGCAGGGGCACTCAAGTGGCTACACCTTC
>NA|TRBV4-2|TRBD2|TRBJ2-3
CASSQEREGSTDTQYF
TGTGCCAGCAGCCAAGAGCGGGAGGGTAGCACAGATACGCAGTATTTT
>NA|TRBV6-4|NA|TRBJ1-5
CASSDRHTNQPQHF
TGTGCCAGCAGTGACAGACACACCAATCAGCCCCAGCATTTT
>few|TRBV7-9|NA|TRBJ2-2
CASSLGDRKGAGELFF
TGTGCCAGCAGCTTGGGAGACAGGAAGGGGGCCGGGGAGCTGTTTTTT